A single sample is the source of the 15 T cell receptor beta chains below, sequenced in a study of blood T cell repertoires in COVID-19. The assay was immunoSEQ multiplex PCR, and TCRdb's table has in-frame clones only and misses some. The sample records 55,000 to 90,000 clones, approximately 83% being singletons. Sequenced: peripheral blood. The receptors stem from a woman aged 60-70 years with acute or convalescent COVID-19.

The gene calls are TRBV5-1 and TRBJ1-6; D may be TRBD1 (6 bases). V was trimmed by 6 bases and J by 0 bases, leaving 16 bases between them. The length of the CDR3 is 17 residues. Germline V gene sequence: CDR1 SGHRS, CDR2 YFSETQ. The CDR3 nucleotides are TGCGCCAGCACTCTCCAGGGGCCGAGCTCCTATAATTCACCCCTCCACTTT. This translates into CASTLQGPSSYNSPLHF.

This clone was seen a few times. The V gene is TRBV27, the J gene TRBJ2-1; D may be TRBD1 (6 bases). The length of the CDR3 is 13 residues. V was trimmed by 8 bases and J by 3 bases, leaving 11 bases between them. The V gene's germline CDR1 is MNHEY and CDR2 SMNVEV (reference sequence). CDR3 sequence: CASGGQFYNEQFF. The CDR3 nucleotides are TGTGCCAGCGGAGGACAGTTCTACAATGAGCAGTTCTTC.

V is TRBV7-9 and J is TRBJ1-2, with no clear D. The CDR3 contains 12 residues. Trimming stripped 5 bases from V and 0 bases from J, with 4 bases between. Germline CDR1 is SEHNR and CDR2 is FQNEAQ (reference sequence). CDR3 nucleotides: TGTGCCAGCAGCCCTTCTAACTATGGCTACACCTTC. This gives the protein CASSPSNYGYTF.

The CDR3 region is CASSELVGGPTDTQYF. The CDR3 DNA is TGTGCCAGCAGTGAATTGGTGGGAGGTCCCACAGATACGCAGTATTTT. V is TRBV6-1 and J is TRBJ2-3; perhaps TRBD2 as D (6 bases). CDR1 MNHNS and CDR2 SASEGT come from the germline V gene. The V and J ends lost 2 bases and 2 bases respectively, with 14 bases between them. The CDR3 sequence is 16 residues long.

This clone was detected a few times. The chain carries TRBV9 and TRBJ1-3; D is possibly TRBD1 (6 bases). CDR1 and CDR2 (germline): SGDLS, YYNGEE. The V end lost 3 bases, the J end lost 4 bases, and 26 bases lay between the germline ends. This CDR3 has 19 amino acids. The CDR3 sequence is CASSARDKDVRWDGNTIYF. The CDR3 DNA follows: TGTGCCAGCAGCGCCCGGGACAAGGATGTTAGGTGGGACGGAAACACCATATATTTT.

V usage is TRBV18 and J usage is TRBJ1-3, with a weak D call TRBD1 (5 bases). CDR1 is KGHSH, CDR2 LQKENI, per germline. Trimming left V 1 base short and J 0 bases short, with 13 bases between. This CDR3 spans 17 amino acids. The CDR3 region has the DNA TGTGCCAGCTCACCACGTGCGAATAGGGGCTCTGGAAACACCATATATTTT. Its translation: CASSPRANRGSGNTIYF.

In its sample, this clone was seen a few times. The CDR3 sequence: CASSIDPGSTDTQYF. The DNA of the CDR3 is TGTGCCAGTAGTATAGATCCCGGTAGCACAGATACGCAGTATTTT. The chain has TRBV19 and TRBJ2-3; no reliable D call. CDR3 length: 15 amino acids. In germline, CDR1 is LNHDA, CDR2 SQIVND (reference sequence). V lost 0 bases to trimming and J lost 0 bases, with 7 bases between them.

The J gene is TRBJ1-3, the V gene TRBV7-9, with a tentative D call TRBD1 (6 bases). The CDR3 loop spans 15 amino acids. Germline-derived CDR1 and CDR2 are SEHNR and FQNEAQ (reference sequence). Trimming left V 1 base short and J 1 base short, with 8 bases between. The CDR3 loop is CASSLGGPSGNTIYF. In DNA form, the CDR3 reads TGTGCCAGCAGCTTAGGGGGGCCGTCTGGAAACACCATATATTTT.

The chain couples TRBV30 to TRBJ1-1, with D perhaps TRBD1 (6 bases). V was cut by 3 bases and J by 8 bases, with 7 bases left in between. The CDR3 is 10 residues long. CDR1 is GTSNPN, CDR2 SVGIG, per germline (reference sequence). CDR3 protein: CAWSQGEAFF. The CDR3, as DNA: TGTGCCTGGAGCCAGGGGGAAGCTTTCTTT.

The chain uses TRBV18 and TRBJ2-3; 9 positions match TRBD2. Germline V lookup: CDR1 KGHSH, CDR2 LQKENI. The CDR3 extends over 15 amino acids. V shed 1 base, J shed 1 base, and the junction held 0 bases outside the gene matches. The CDR3 spells CASSPQRGGTDTQYF. The CDR3 DNA sequence: TGTGCCAGCTCACCACAGCGGGGGGGCACAGATACGCAGTATTTT.

The rearrangement links TRBV19 to TRBJ2-1; TRBD2 matches at 11 bases. The CDR3 is 16 residues long. CDR1 and CDR2 from the germline V gene are LNHDA and SQIVND (reference sequence). After removal of 5 bases from V and 5 bases from J, the junction contained 8 bases not matched to a gene. CDR3 DNA sequence: TGTGCCAGTAGTTCGCTAGCGGGGGGACACCACAATGAGCAGTTCTTC. Residues: CASSSLAGGHHNEQFF.

This rearrangement joins TRBV7-9 to TRBJ2-5; 7 positions agree with TRBD1. Unmatched junction bases numbered 3, after V lost 1 base and J lost 1 base. The CDR3 runs to 15 residues. Per the germline V gene, CDR1 is SEHNR and CDR2 is FQNEAQ (reference sequence). CDR3 sequence: CASSLGSGGQETQYF. CDR3 DNA sequence: TGTGCCAGCAGCTTAGGGTCAGGGGGCCAAGAGACCCAGTACTTC.

This sequence joins TRBV5-1 and TRBJ2-1; perhaps TRBD1 as D (6 bases). CDR3 size: 15 residues. The germline gives CDR1 SGHRS, CDR2 YFSETQ. V was trimmed by 0 bases and J by 4 bases, leaving 11 bases between them. This chain's CDR3 is CASSLGGGRYNEQFF. CDR3 DNA sequence: TGCGCCAGCAGCTTGGGAGGGGGAAGATACAATGAGCAGTTCTTC.

The chain couples TRBV3-1 (or the pseudogene TRBV3-2) to TRBJ1-6, with TRBD1 identical over 9 bases. The V gene's germline CDR1 is LGHDT and CDR2 YNNKEL (reference sequence). The CDR3 is made up of 14 amino acids. With V trimmed by 5 bases and J by 10 bases, 6 bases remained unmatched. The CDR3 reads CASSKGQGKSPLHF. As DNA, the CDR3 is TGTGCCAGCAGCAAGGGACAGGGTAAATCACCCCTCCACTTT.

This clone was detected only once. The rearrangement links TRBV19 to TRBJ2-7; 14 bases map to TRBD2. The ends lost 4 bases at V and 2 bases at J; junction bases unmatched: 13. This CDR3 is built from 19 residues. Germline CDR1 and CDR2: LNHDA and SQIVND (reference sequence). CDR3 nucleotides: TGTGCCAGTAGTAAAAAGGGGACTAGCGGGGGCACGAAGACCTACGAGCAGTACTTC. It yields the protein CASSKKGTSGGTKTYEQYF.